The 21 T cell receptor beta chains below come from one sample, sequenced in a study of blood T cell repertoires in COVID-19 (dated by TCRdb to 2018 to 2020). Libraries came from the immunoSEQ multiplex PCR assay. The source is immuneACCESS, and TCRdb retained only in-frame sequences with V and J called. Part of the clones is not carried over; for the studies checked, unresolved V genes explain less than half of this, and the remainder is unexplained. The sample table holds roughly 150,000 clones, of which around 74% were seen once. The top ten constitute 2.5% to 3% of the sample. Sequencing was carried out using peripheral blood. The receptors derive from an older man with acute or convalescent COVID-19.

CDR3 coding DNA: TGTGCCAGCAGTAAACCGGGACTAGCGGGGGGAGGCACAGATACGCAGTATTTT. This sequence encodes CASSKPGLAGGGTDTQYF. This chain uses TRBV2 with TRBJ2-3, with 15 bases aligning to TRBD2. The ends lost 5 bases at V and 1 base at J; junction bases unmatched: 7. CDR3 size: 18 residues. Germline V gene lookup returns CDR1 SNHLY and CDR2 FYNNEI.

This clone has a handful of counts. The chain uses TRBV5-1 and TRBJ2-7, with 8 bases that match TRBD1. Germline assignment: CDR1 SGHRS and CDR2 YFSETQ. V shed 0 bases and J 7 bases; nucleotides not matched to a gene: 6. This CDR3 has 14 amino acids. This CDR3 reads CASSLAGQDDEQYF. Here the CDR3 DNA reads TGCGCCAGCAGCTTGGCGGGACAGGACGATGAGCAGTACTTC.

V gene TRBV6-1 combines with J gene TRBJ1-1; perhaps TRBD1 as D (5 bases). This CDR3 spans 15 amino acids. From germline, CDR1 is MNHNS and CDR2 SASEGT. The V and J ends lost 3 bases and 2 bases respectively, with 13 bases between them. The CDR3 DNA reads TGTGCCAGCAGTGATCAGGGTGGGGCCAACACTGAAGCTTTCTTT. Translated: CASSDQGGANTEAFF.

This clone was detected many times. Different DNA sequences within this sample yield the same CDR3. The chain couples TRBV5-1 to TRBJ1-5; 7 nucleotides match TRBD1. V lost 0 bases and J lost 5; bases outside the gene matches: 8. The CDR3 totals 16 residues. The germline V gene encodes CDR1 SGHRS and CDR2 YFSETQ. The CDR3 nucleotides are TGCGCCAGCAGCTTGGAACCACAGGGGAAGGATCAGCCCCAGCATTTT. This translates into CASSLEPQGKDQPQHF.

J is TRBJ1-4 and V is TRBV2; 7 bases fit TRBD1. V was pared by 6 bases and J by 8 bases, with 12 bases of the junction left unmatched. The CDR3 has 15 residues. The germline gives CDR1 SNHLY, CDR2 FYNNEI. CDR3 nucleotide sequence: TGTGCCAGCAGCCGGGACAGTTTCGGGGACGAAAAACTGTTTTTT. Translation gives CASSRDSFGDEKLFF.

The CDR3 loop reads CASSRTRGANEKLFF. CDR3 nucleotide sequence: TGTGCCAGCAGTAGGACCCGGGGGGCTAATGAAAAACTGTTTTTT. The chain uses TRBV6-5 and TRBJ1-4, with a possible D match to TRBD1 (5 bases). V shed 5 bases and J shed 3 bases, with 13 bases lying between them. Looked up from germline, CDR1 is MNHEY and CDR2 is SVGAGI. This CDR3 has 15 amino acids.

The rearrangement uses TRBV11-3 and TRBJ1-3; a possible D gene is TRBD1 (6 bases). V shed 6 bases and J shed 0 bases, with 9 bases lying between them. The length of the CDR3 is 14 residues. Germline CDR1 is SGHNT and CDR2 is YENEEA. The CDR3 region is CASSGQSSGNTIYF. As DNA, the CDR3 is TGTGCCAGCAGTGGACAGAGCTCTGGAAACACCATATATTTT.

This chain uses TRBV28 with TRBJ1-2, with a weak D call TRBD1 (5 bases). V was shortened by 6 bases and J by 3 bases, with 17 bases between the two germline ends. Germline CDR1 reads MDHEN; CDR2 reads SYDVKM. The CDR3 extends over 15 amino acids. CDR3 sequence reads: CASSPSGAVDYGYTF. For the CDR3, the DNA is TGTGCCAGCAGCCCTTCTGGGGCGGTGGACTATGGCTACACCTTC.

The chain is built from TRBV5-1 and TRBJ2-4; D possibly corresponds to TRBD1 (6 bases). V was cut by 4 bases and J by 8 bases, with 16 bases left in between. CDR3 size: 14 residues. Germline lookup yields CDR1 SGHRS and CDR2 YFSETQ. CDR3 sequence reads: CASSGGRARDIQYF. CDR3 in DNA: TGCGCCAGCAGCGGGGGCCGGGCTCGTGACATTCAGTACTTC.

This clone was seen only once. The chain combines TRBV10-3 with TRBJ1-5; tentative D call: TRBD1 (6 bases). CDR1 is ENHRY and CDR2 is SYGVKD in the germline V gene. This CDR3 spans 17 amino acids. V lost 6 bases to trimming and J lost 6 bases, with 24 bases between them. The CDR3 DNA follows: TGTGCCATCAGGACTACAGGGACGGTGGGGTCAGGTCAGCCCCAGCATTTT. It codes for CAIRTTGTVGSGQPQHF.

CDR3: CATSRNPVNTEAFF. CDR3 DNA sequence: TGTGCCACCAGCAGAAATCCGGTGAACACTGAAGCTTTCTTT. The chain joins TRBV15 to TRBJ1-1, with D hard to call. This CDR3 comprises 14 residues. CDR1 LNHNV and CDR2 YYDKDF come from the germline V gene (reference sequence). The V end lost 2 bases, the J end lost 0 bases, and 7 bases lay between the germline ends.

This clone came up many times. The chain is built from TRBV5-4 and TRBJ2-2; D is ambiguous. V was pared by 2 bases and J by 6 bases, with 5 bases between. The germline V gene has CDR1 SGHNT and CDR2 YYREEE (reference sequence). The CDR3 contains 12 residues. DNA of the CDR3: TGTGCCAGCAGCTTCCGGGCCGGGGAGCTGTTTTTT. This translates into CASSFRAGELFF.

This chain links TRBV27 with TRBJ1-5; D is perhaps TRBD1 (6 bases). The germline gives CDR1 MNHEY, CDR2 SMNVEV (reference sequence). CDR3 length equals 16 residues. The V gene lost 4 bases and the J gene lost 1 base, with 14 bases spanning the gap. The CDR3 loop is CASSSSSGESNQPQHF. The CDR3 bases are TGTGCCAGCAGTTCCTCTTCAGGGGAGAGCAATCAGCCCCAGCATTTT.

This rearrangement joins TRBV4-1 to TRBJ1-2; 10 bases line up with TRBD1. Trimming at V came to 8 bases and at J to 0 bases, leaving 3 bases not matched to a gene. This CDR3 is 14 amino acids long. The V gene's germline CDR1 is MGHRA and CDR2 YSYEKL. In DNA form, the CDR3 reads TGCGCCAGCGCCGGACAGGGGGCTAACTATGGCTACACCTTC. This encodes CASAGQGANYGYTF.

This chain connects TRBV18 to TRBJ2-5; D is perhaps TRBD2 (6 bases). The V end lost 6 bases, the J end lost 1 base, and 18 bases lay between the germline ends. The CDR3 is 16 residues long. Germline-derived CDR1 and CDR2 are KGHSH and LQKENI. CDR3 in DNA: TGTGCCAGCTCTCAAATAGCGGAGCACCGCCAAGAGACCCAGTACTTC. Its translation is CASSQIAEHRQETQYF.

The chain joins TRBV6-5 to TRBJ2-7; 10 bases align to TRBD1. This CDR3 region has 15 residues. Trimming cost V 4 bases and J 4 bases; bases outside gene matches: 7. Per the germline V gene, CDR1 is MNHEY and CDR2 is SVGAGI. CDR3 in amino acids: CASSSRDRGSYEQYF. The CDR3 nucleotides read TGTGCCAGCAGTTCCCGGGACAGGGGTTCTTACGAGCAGTACTTC.

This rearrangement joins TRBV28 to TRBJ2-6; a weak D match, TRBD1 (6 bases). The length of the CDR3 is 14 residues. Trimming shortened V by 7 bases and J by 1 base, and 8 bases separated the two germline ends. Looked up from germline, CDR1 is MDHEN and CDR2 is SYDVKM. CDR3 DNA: TGTGCCAGCATTAGGGGGTCTGGGGCCAACGTCCTGACTTTC. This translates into CASIRGSGANVLTF.

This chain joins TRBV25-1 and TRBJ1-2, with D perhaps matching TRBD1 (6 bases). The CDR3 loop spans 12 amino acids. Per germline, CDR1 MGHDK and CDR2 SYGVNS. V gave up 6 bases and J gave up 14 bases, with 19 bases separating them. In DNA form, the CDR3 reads TGTGCCAGCAGGGAGGCGAACAGGGACGCGACCTTC. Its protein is CASREANRDATF.

The CDR3 nucleotides read TGTGCCAGCAGCCCCGACAAAAACTATGGCTACACCTTC. Translation gives CASSPDKNYGYTF. The chain couples TRBV7-2 to TRBJ1-2; the D is unclear. CDR3 length: 13 residues. Germline V lookup: CDR1 SGHTA, CDR2 FQGNSA. V was shortened by 5 bases and J by 2 bases, with 9 bases between the two germline ends.

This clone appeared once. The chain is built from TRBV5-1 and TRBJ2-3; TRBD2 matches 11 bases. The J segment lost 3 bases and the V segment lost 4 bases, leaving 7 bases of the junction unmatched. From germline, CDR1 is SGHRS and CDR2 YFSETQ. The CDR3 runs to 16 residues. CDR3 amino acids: CASSLDTSGRTDTQYF. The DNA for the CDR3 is TGCGCCAGCAGCCTGGACACTAGCGGGAGAACAGATACGCAGTATTTT.

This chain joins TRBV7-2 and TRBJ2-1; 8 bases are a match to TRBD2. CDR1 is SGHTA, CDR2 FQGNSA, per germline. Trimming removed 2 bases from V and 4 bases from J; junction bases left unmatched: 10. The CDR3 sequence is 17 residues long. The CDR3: CASSLYSRGGGYNEQFF. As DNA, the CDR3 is TGTGCCAGCAGCTTATACTCTAGGGGCGGGGGGTACAATGAGCAGTTCTTC.